The 30 T cell receptor beta chains reported below all come from one sample, sequenced in a study of cytomegalovirus exposure and HLA in healthy donors. The PCR ran on 60 Vbeta and 13 Jbeta primers. Method: immunoSEQ multiplex PCR; TCRdb's copy keeps in-frame clones and lacks some. Of roughly 160,000 clones detected, 78% appear once; the ten largest clones hold approximately 3.4%. Material: PBMCs. Receptors were obtained from a woman between 50 and 59 years old in good health and CMV-seropositive.

The genes are TRBV4-1 and TRBJ2-3, with D possibly TRBD2 on 6 matching bases. Trimming pared 0 bases from V and 2 bases from J, leaving 18 bases between. Germline lookup yields CDR1 MGHRA and CDR2 YSYEKL. There are 18 residues in the CDR3. For the CDR3, the DNA is TGCGCCAGCAGCCAAGACTGGGCACGGGACTCTTTCACAGATACGCAGTATTTT. Its translation: CASSQDWARDSFTDTQYF.

The chain links TRBV11-2 to TRBJ1-2; D may be TRBD1 (6 bases). Trimming stripped 3 bases from V and 0 bases from J, with 8 bases between. Germline V gene data show CDR1 as SGHAT and CDR2 as FQNNGV. The CDR3 totals 14 residues. CDR3 DNA: TGTGCCAGCAGCTTGGACAGCCCTAACTATGGCTACACCTTC. Amino acids: CASSLDSPNYGYTF.

The J gene is TRBJ1-4, the V gene TRBV2; D is uncertain. V lost 6 bases to trimming and J lost 10 bases, with 18 bases between them. CDR1 and CDR2 from the germline V gene are SNHLY and FYNNEI. The CDR3 covers 14 residues. This CDR3 reads CASSPEGVPGKLFF. CDR3 coding DNA: TGTGCCAGCAGCCCAGAGGGCGTCCCCGGAAAACTGTTTTTT.

This chain connects TRBV7-8 to TRBJ1-2; unclear D gene. The CDR3 runs to 13 residues. V was pared by 1 base and J by 4 bases, with 7 bases between. CDR1 is SGHVS and CDR2 is FQNEAQ in the germline V gene. CDR3 coding DNA: TGTGCCAGCAGCTTAGGAGGTGTCTATGGCTACACCTTC. This translates into CASSLGGVYGYTF.

Here the CDR3 DNA reads TGTGCCAGCAGCCAGGGACAGTATGGCTACACCTTC. This codes for CASSQGQYGYTF. The chain links TRBV7-2 to TRBJ1-2; 7 bases are shared with TRBD1. This CDR3 is 12 amino acids long. The V segment lost 5 bases and the J segment 5 bases; nucleotides outside the gene matches: 2. The germline V gene encodes CDR1 SGHTA and CDR2 FQGNSA.

V and J are TRBV19 and TRBJ2-1; 10 bases agree with TRBD2. This CDR3 is 16 amino acids long. Trimming took 3 bases from V and 9 from J; bases not matched to a gene: 11. The germline V gene encodes CDR1 LNHDA and CDR2 SQIVND (reference sequence). The CDR3 sequence is CASSIGSGGAEGEQFF. The CDR3 coding sequence is TGTGCCAGTAGTATCGGGAGCGGGGGGGCCGAAGGTGAGCAGTTCTTC.

The chain is built from TRBV19 and TRBJ1-5; tentatively, D is TRBD1 (5 bases). The CDR3 is made up of 15 amino acids. The V end was cut by 4 bases, the J end by 0 bases, with 10 bases between. Germline loops: CDR1 LNHDA, CDR2 SQIVND (reference sequence). The CDR3 nucleotides are TGTGCCAGTAGTAAGATGCAGGGTAGCAATCAGCCCCAGCATTTT. Translated: CASSKMQGSNQPQHF. Variable domain in full (rest from reference TRBV19 and TRBJ1-5): DGGITQSPKYLFRKEGQNVTLSCEQNLNHDAMYWYRQDPGQGLRLIYYSQIVNDFQKGDIAEGYSVSREKKESFPLTVTSAQKNPTAFYLCASSKMQGSNQPQHFGDGTRLSIL.

This rearrangement joins TRBV19 to TRBJ2-4; weak D call: TRBD1 (7 bases). This CDR3 is 18 amino acids long. Germline V gene sequence: CDR1 LNHDA, CDR2 SQIVND (reference sequence). Deletions cut 4 bases from V and 0 bases from J, with 19 bases between. The chain's CDR3 is CASSTRRGTVVAKNIQYF. The CDR3 nucleotides read TGTGCCAGTAGTACTAGGAGGGGGACAGTAGTAGCCAAAAACATTCAGTACTTC.

This chain uses TRBV5-1 with TRBJ1-2; TRBD1 agrees at 8 bases. This CDR3 region has 16 residues. Per germline, CDR1 SGHRS and CDR2 YFSETQ. Trimming at V came to 0 bases and at J to 7 bases, leaving 11 bases not matched to a gene. CDR3 bases: TGCGCCAGCAGCTTGGAGTCAGGGGGCGAGTGGAGTGGCTACACCTTC. It is translated as CASSLESGGEWSGYTF.

V is TRBV5-1 and J is TRBJ2-5; 10 bases fit TRBD2. J gave up 1 base and V 0 bases, and 3 bases lay outside the gene matches. The CDR3 covers 16 residues. Germline CDR1 and CDR2: SGHRS and YFSETQ. The CDR3 region has the DNA TGCGCCAGCAGCTTGGAACTAGCGGGGATCCAAGAGACCCAGTACTTC. Translation: CASSLELAGIQETQYF.

CDR3 amino acids: CASSGTGGLTEAFF. The CDR3 DNA reads TGTGCCAGCAGCGGAACAGGGGGTTTAACTGAAGCTTTCTTT. The J gene is TRBJ1-1, the V gene TRBV9, with 8 bases lining up with TRBD1. The junction had 6 bases not matched to a gene; V was cut back by 3 bases and J by 5 bases. This CDR3 region has 14 residues. Germline V gives CDR1 SGDLS, CDR2 YYNGEE. Drawing the rest from reference TRBV9 and TRBJ1-1, the complete variable domain is DSGVTQTPKHLITATGQRVTLRCSPRSGDLSVYWYQQSLDQGLQFLIQYYNGEERAKGNILERFSAQQFPDLHSELNLSSLELGDSALYFCASSGTGGLTEAFFGQGTRLTVV.

The J gene is TRBJ2-5, the V gene TRBV28; the D is unclear. V dropped 6 bases and J dropped 2 bases, with 10 bases sitting between them. The V gene's germline CDR1 is MDHEN and CDR2 SYDVKM. The CDR3 consists of 13 residues. The CDR3 region is CASSSTTQETQYF. As DNA, the CDR3 is TGTGCCAGCAGCTCGACAACACAAGAGACCCAGTACTTC.

This chain uses TRBV27 with TRBJ2-5; a possible D gene is TRBD1 (6 bases). Germline V gene data show CDR1 as MNHEY and CDR2 as SMNVEV (reference sequence). V was cut by 4 bases and J by 1 base, with 13 bases left in between. The CDR3 covers 15 residues. The CDR3 sequence is CASSSLTTGQETQYF. CDR3 nucleotide sequence: TGTGCCAGCAGTTCGCTCACGACAGGCCAAGAGACCCAGTACTTC.

This chain links TRBV5-4 with TRBJ1-1; possibly TRBD1 for D (6 bases). The CDR3 runs to 15 residues. Germline CDR1 reads SGHNT; CDR2 reads YYREEE (reference sequence). V lost 0 bases to trimming and J lost 1 base, with 10 bases between them. This CDR3 reads CASSLAGQPNTEAFF. The CDR3, as DNA: TGTGCCAGCAGCTTGGCCGGACAGCCGAACACTGAAGCTTTCTTT.

The rearrangement uses TRBV25-1 and TRBJ2-7; possibly TRBD2 for D (6 bases). The germline V and J ends were trimmed by 4 bases and 2 bases, with 12 bases remaining between them. Per germline, CDR1 MGHDK and CDR2 SYGVNS. CDR3 size: 14 residues. The CDR3 DNA reads TGTGCCAGCAGTGTCGGGGGAGGCACCTACGAGCAGTACTTC. Translated, it gives CASSVGGGTYEQYF.

This rearrangement joins TRBV4-2 to TRBJ2-1; 9 bases map to TRBD2. V was pared by 1 base and J by 7 bases, with 5 bases of the junction left unmatched. CDR1 LGHNA and CDR2 YNFKEQ come from the germline V gene. This CDR3 has 15 amino acids. Written as DNA, the CDR3 is TGTGCCAGCAGCCAAGGGGCGGGAGGGAGGAATGAGCAGTTCTTC. Translated, it gives CASSQGAGGRNEQFF.

The J gene is TRBJ1-6, the V gene TRBV19; the match to TRBD1 covers 9 bases. Germline CDR1 is LNHDA and CDR2 is SQIVND (reference sequence). Trimming removed 6 bases from V and 7 bases from J; junction bases left unmatched: 10. This CDR3 is built from 16 residues. The CDR3 reads CASSFPGQGRNSPLHF. The CDR3 nucleotides are TGTGCCAGTAGCTTCCCGGGACAGGGACGCAATTCACCCCTCCACTTT.

Of note for this clone: One end of the junction varies from germline; a read error may be responsible. The chain combines TRBV4-3 with TRBJ2-6; 8 bases line up with TRBD2. Germline CDR1 reads LGHNA; CDR2 reads YSLEER. The CDR3 is 17 amino acids. The CDR3 sequence is CASSQNPPGGIANGLTF. CDR3 nucleotides: TGCGCCAGCAGCCAAAACCCGCCGGGGGGGATCGCCAACGGCCTGACTTTC.

The chain employs TRBV28 and TRBJ2-7; 8 bases line up with TRBD1. The CDR3 covers 16 residues. The germline gives CDR1 MDHEN, CDR2 SYDVKM. Germline trimming cut 3 bases from V and 1 base from J; bases unmatched to any gene: 8. Written as DNA, the CDR3 is TGTGCCAGCAGTTTCCTTTGGGACAGGAGTTCCTACGAGCAGTACTTC. Its protein product is CASSFLWDRSSYEQYF.

This clone came up once. The genes are TRBV19 and TRBJ2-4; D is perhaps TRBD1 (5 bases). The CDR3 consists of 11 residues. In germline, CDR1 is LNHDA, CDR2 SQIVND (reference sequence). Trimming left V 6 bases short and J 7 bases short, with 7 bases between. CDR3 DNA: TGTGCCAGTAGAGGGGTGAACATTCAGTACTTC. Its protein product is CASRGVNIQYF.

V and J are TRBV9 and TRBJ1-5, with unresolved D. Germline CDR1 reads SGDLS; CDR2 reads YYNGEE. This CDR3 is built from 15 residues. V lost 0 bases to trimming and J lost 6 bases, with 13 bases between them. The CDR3 region is CASSVDGNSLQPQHF. CDR3 in DNA: TGTGCCAGCAGCGTAGACGGCAACAGTCTTCAGCCCCAGCATTTT.

This clone has only one observation. This sequence joins TRBV7-3 and TRBJ1-3; D is unclear. Germline V gene sequence: CDR1 SGHTA, CDR2 FQGTGA. This CDR3 is 13 amino acids long. With 2 bases removed from V and 7 bases from J, the gap between germline ends came to 9 bases. CDR3 coding DNA: TGTGCCAGCAGCTTATCCCGCGGGAACACCATATATTTT. It codes for CASSLSRGNTIYF.

The chain employs TRBV28 and TRBJ2-7, with 9 bases lining up with TRBD1. The germline V gene has CDR1 MDHEN and CDR2 SYDVKM. V was pared by 4 bases and J by 1 base, with 5 bases of the junction left unmatched. The CDR3 has 15 amino acids. The CDR3 spells CASSSPGQGSYEQYF. CDR3 DNA sequence: TGTGCCAGCAGTTCTCCGGGACAGGGTTCCTACGAGCAGTACTTC.

The chain uses TRBV5-1 and TRBJ2-7, with a possible D match to TRBD2 (5 bases). V was trimmed by 0 bases and J by 2 bases, leaving 12 bases between them. The CDR3 has 15 residues. Germline CDR1 SGHRS, CDR2 YFSETQ. This CDR3 reads CASSLEGSEPYEQYF. The CDR3 coding sequence is TGCGCCAGCAGCTTGGAAGGTAGCGAGCCCTACGAGCAGTACTTC.

The chain combines TRBV30 with TRBJ1-4; D not resolved. CDR1 is GTSNPN and CDR2 is SVGIG in the germline V gene (reference sequence). V lost 0 bases to trimming and J lost 3 bases, with 8 bases between them. The CDR3 is 14 amino acids. CDR3 protein: CAWSVPGSNEKLFF. The CDR3, as DNA: TGTGCCTGGAGTGTACCGGGTTCTAATGAAAAACTGTTTTTT.

The chain has TRBV5-5 and TRBJ1-1; 9 bases match TRBD1. The CDR3 is 16 residues long. J gave up 3 bases and V 1 base, and 7 bases lay outside the gene matches. Looked up from germline, CDR1 is SGHKS and CDR2 is YYEKEE (reference sequence). The DNA for the CDR3 is TGTGCCAGCAGCTTGCCCCCACAGGGGGCATACACTGAAGCTTTCTTT. This translates into CASSLPPQGAYTEAFF.

J is TRBJ2-7 and V is TRBV6-1, with TRBD1 matching over 12 bases. Germline values: CDR1 MNHNS, CDR2 SASEGT. Trimming took 2 bases from V and 6 from J; bases not matched to a gene: 14. The CDR3 runs to 18 residues. CDR3 DNA sequence: TGTGCCAGCAGTGAACCGGGACAGGGGGCGCGAGGAATCAGCGAGCAGTACTTC. Residues: CASSEPGQGARGISEQYF.

The rearrangement uses TRBV5-1 and TRBJ2-3; D is possibly TRBD1 (6 bases). CDR3 length: 14 amino acids. Trimming removed 7 bases at V and 4 bases at J, with 16 bases between. Germline values: CDR1 SGHRS, CDR2 YFSETQ. For the CDR3, the DNA is TGCGCCAGCTCCAGGACAGCGACACCAGATACGCAGTATTTT. The encoded protein is CASSRTATPDTQYF.

V usage is TRBV2 and J usage is TRBJ2-1; D is perhaps TRBD2 (6 bases). The CDR3 extends over 12 amino acids. Per the germline V gene, CDR1 is SNHLY and CDR2 is FYNNEI. The ends were cut back, 2 bases at V and 9 bases at J, with 8 bases in the middle. CDR3 region: CASSERGGEQFF. In nucleotides, the CDR3 is TGTGCCAGCAGTGAAAGGGGAGGTGAGCAGTTCTTC.

This clone has more than one count but fewer than ten. The V call is TRBV5-6, the J call TRBJ2-3; 12 nucleotides agree with TRBD2. The CDR3 runs 15 residues. Per germline, CDR1 SGHDT and CDR2 YYEEEE. Unmatched junction bases numbered 6, after V lost 4 bases and J lost 6 bases. Here the CDR3 reads CASSLLAGGPDTQYF. CDR3 coding DNA: TGTGCCAGCAGCCTTCTAGCGGGAGGGCCTGATACGCAGTATTTT.